The entry below gives a single TCR beta chain sequence along with its context. TCRdb's table, derived via immunoSEQ multiplex PCR, lists solely in-frame clones and lacks some. The repertoire shows some 180,000 clones; the top ten hold more than 2%. Trimming removed 3 bases at V and 7 bases at J, with 10 bases between. Germline CDR1 is DFQATT and CDR2 is SNEGSKA (reference sequence). CDR3 length: 12 residues. These data come from a study of control samples from healthy donors and cancer patients. The sequence was collected from a woman aged 25 to 39 in good health. The genes are TRBV20-1 and TRBJ2-1; perhaps TRBD1 as D (6 bases). The source material was blood. The CDR3 DNA follows: TGCAGTGCTAGTCTAGACAGGAATGAGCAGTTCTTC. It yields the protein CSASLDRNEQFF.